The clone carrying this T cell receptor (beta chain) showed up just a few times. Its matching antigen is unknown. These data come from a study of CD8 T cells in ankylosing spondylitis. The CDR3 sequence is 13 residues long. Looked up from germline, CDR1 is SGHDN and CDR2 is FVKESK. V was pared by 2 bases and J by 10 bases, with 12 bases between. TCR beta libraries were made by quantitative 5'-RACE with molecular barcodes. TCRdb fed the 5' RACE reads into MiXCR, producing one record per CDR3 protein. The table records about 540,000 distinct CDR3 sequences, 12% of them present only once. Study-wide points: The study looked at matched synovial fluid samples from ankylosing spondylitis patients. Disease-linked clones were reported to be significantly enriched there. Seemingly characteristic of ankylosing spondylitis blood was a TCR beta motif consisting of eight highly homologous variants. Disease-linked clones had a CD8+ phenotype and relatively low frequency in peripheral blood.

The chain joins TRBV14 to TRBJ1-5; no definite D call. The TCR originated in a male donor with ankylosing spondylitis. Sequencing input: blood, either unsorted or a sorted T cell fraction (not recorded which). The CDR3 bases are TGTGCCAGCAGCCAACTGTTTGACTCTCCCCAGCATTTT. Amino acids: CASSQLFDSPQHF.